A single sample is the source of the 19 T cell receptor beta chains below, sequenced in a study of T cell responses to AZD1222 COVID-19 vaccine. Sequenced by immunoSEQ multiplex PCR; TCRdb stores in-frame clones only, minus some. In the table there are more than 95,000 clones, 80% to 90% of which are singletons. The input for sequencing was peripheral blood, taken on day 0 of MenACWY control vaccination. These receptors originate from an adult in good health.

The V and J genes are TRBV28 and TRBJ2-7; TRBD1 or TRBD2 may be the D gene (5 bases each). In germline, CDR1 is MDHEN, CDR2 SYDVKM. This CDR3 contains 16 residues. The V gene lost 4 bases and the J gene lost 2 bases, with 18 bases spanning the gap. In nucleotides, the CDR3 is TGTGCCAGCAGTTCTCCCCCGGGACGTTTGACCTACGAGCAGTACTTC. This sequence encodes CASSSPPGRLTYEQYF.

V is TRBV4-1 and J is TRBJ2-3; 12 bases line up with TRBD2. CDR1 MGHRA and CDR2 YSYEKL come from the germline V gene. Unmatched junction bases numbered 9, after V lost 2 bases and J lost 0 bases. The CDR3 consists of 19 residues. The CDR3 DNA reads TGCGCCAGCAGCCAACCCCGACTAGCGGGGGCCTCTAGCACAGATACGCAGTATTTT. Protein sequence: CASSQPRLAGASSTDTQYF.

The chain recombines TRBV10-3 with TRBJ2-5, with 7 nucleotides matching TRBD1. The CDR3 extends over 14 amino acids. Germline trimming cut 6 bases from V and 0 bases from J; bases unmatched to any gene: 4. The V gene's germline CDR1 is ENHRY and CDR2 SYGVKD. The CDR3 reads CAISQQGYQETQYF. The CDR3 nucleotides are TGTGCCATCAGCCAACAGGGGTACCAAGAGACCCAGTACTTC.

The chain couples TRBV18 to TRBJ2-3, with no clear D. The CDR3 covers 16 residues. Trimming stripped 1 base from V and 0 bases from J, with 11 bases between. Germline-derived CDR1 and CDR2 are KGHSH and LQKENI. The CDR3 nucleotides are TGTGCCAGCTCACCACGCGATCGTCTTAGCACAGATACGCAGTATTTT. Its protein product is CASSPRDRLSTDTQYF.

The J gene is TRBJ2-2, the V gene TRBV7-2, with 12 bases identical to TRBD2. The CDR3 length is 17 residues. Germline CDR1 SGHTA, CDR2 FQGNSA. V was pared by 5 bases and J by 7 bases, with 11 bases of the junction left unmatched. For the CDR3, the DNA is TGTGCCAGCAGCCCTATCCTAGCGGGGGGGCGTGTCGGGGAGCTGTTTTTT. This encodes CASSPILAGGRVGELFF.

The rearrangement links TRBV5-5 to TRBJ1-1; D remains ambiguous. From germline, CDR1 is SGHKS and CDR2 YYEKEE (reference sequence). This CDR3 contains 13 residues. Between the trimmed V and J ends, which lost 5 bases and 2 bases, there was a span of 10 bases. The CDR3 nucleotides read TGTGCCAGCAGATTCCTTCCCAACACTGAAGCTTTCTTT. Translated, it gives CASRFLPNTEAFF.

This sequence joins TRBV18 and TRBJ1-6; the D gene is possibly TRBD1 (5 bases). CDR1 and CDR2 from the germline V gene are KGHSH and LQKENI. CDR3 length: 13 amino acids. Trimming shortened V by 3 bases and J by 8 bases, and 8 bases separated the two germline ends. The CDR3 DNA sequence: TGTGCCAGCTCACCGACAGTGGATTCACCCCTCCACTTT. It is translated as CASSPTVDSPLHF. Full variable domain (missing parts from reference TRBV18 and TRBJ1-6): NAGVMQNPRHLVRRRGQEARLRCSPMKGHSHVYWYRQLPEEGLKFMVYLQKENIIDESGMPKERFSAEFPKEGPSILRIQQVVRGDSAAYFCASSPTVDSPLHFGNGTRLTVT.

This clone was seen more than once but under ten times. V usage is TRBV19 and J usage is TRBJ1-2; no reliable D call. Germline-derived CDR1 and CDR2 are LNHDA and SQIVND (reference sequence). V was cut by 6 bases and J by 2 bases, with 10 bases left in between. CDR3 length: 13 residues. CDR3: CASSPTQNYGYTF. The CDR3 DNA follows: TGTGCCAGTAGCCCGACGCAGAACTATGGCTACACCTTC.

V usage is TRBV27 and J usage is TRBJ2-6, with 7 nucleotides matching TRBD1. The CDR3 sequence is 18 residues long. The V gene's germline CDR1 is MNHEY and CDR2 SMNVEV (reference sequence). Unmatched junction bases numbered 7, after V lost 2 bases and J lost 0 bases. Here the CDR3 reads CASSLRQGPNSGANVLTF. CDR3 DNA sequence: TGTGCCAGCAGTTTACGACAGGGACCCAACTCTGGGGCCAACGTCCTGACTTTC.

J is TRBJ1-5 and V is TRBV18, with TRBD1 identical over 7 bases. Germline-derived CDR1 and CDR2 are KGHSH and LQKENI. The trim removed 3 bases at V and 0 bases at J, leaving 8 bases unmatched. The CDR3 is 17 amino acids. CDR3 coding DNA: TGTGCCAGCTCACCGGACACAGGGGTCGGTAGCAATCAGCCCCAGCATTTT. Its protein product is CASSPDTGVGSNQPQHF.

This clone has ten or more counts. This chain uses TRBV19 with TRBJ1-5, with D maybe TRBD1 (6 bases). The CDR3 sequence is 16 residues long. Germline CDR1 and CDR2: LNHDA and SQIVND (reference sequence). With 1 base removed from V and 1 base from J, the gap between germline ends came to 11 bases. The CDR3 here is CASSIGGRGSNQPQHF. CDR3 sequence (DNA): TGTGCCAGTAGTATAGGGGGCAGGGGAAGCAATCAGCCCCAGCATTTT.

The V call is TRBV7-2, the J call TRBJ2-5; weak D call: TRBD2 (5 bases). Germline CDR1 and CDR2: SGHTA and FQGNSA. Trimming took off 6 bases at V and 5 bases at J, with 7 bases between the two ends. CDR3 size: 11 residues. The CDR3, as DNA: TGTGCCAGCAGTCAGCGGGAGACCCAGTACTTC. This translates into CASSQRETQYF.

This chain links TRBV5-1 with TRBJ1-2; D is ambiguous. The CDR3 contains 15 residues. CDR1 and CDR2 from the germline V gene are SGHRS and YFSETQ. V lost 0 bases to trimming and J lost 4 bases, with 13 bases between them. The CDR3 nucleotides read TGCGCCAGCAGCTTGGATGGGTCCCCACCCTATGGCTACACCTTC. Residues: CASSLDGSPPYGYTF.

This sequence joins TRBV18 and TRBJ1-2; 7 bases line up with TRBD1. The V segment lost 4 bases and the J segment 4 bases; nucleotides outside the gene matches: 12. The CDR3 extends over 16 amino acids. Germline V gene sequence: CDR1 KGHSH, CDR2 LQKENI. The CDR3 nucleotides read TGTGCCAGCTCACGCGACCGACAGGGATTTCCCTATGGCTACACCTTC. As protein: CASSRDRQGFPYGYTF.

The J gene is TRBJ1-6, the V gene TRBV6-6, with TRBD1 matching 7 bases. The CDR3 spans 15 residues. V shed 6 bases and J 8 bases; nucleotides not matched to a gene: 10. CDR1 and CDR2 (germline): MNHNY, SVGAGI (reference sequence). The CDR3 is CASSRKTGYDSPLHF. Here the CDR3 DNA reads TGTGCCAGCAGCCGTAAGACAGGGTACGATTCACCCCTCCACTTT.

The chain couples TRBV7-3 to TRBJ2-1; 9 bases align to TRBD2. This CDR3 is built from 14 residues. V trimming: 2 bases; J trimming: 8 bases; junction bases outside the gene matches: 4. The germline CDR1 and CDR2 sequences are SGHTA and FQGTGA. The CDR3 DNA sequence: TGTGCCAGCAGCTTAGAAGCGGGGGGCTATGAGCAGTTCTTC. Encoded protein: CASSLEAGGYEQFF. Based on the CDR3 plus reference TRBV7-3 and TRBJ2-1, the full variable domain is GAGVSQTPSNKVTEKGKYVELRCDPISGHTALYWYRQSLGQGPEFLIYFQGTGAADDSGLPNDRFFAVRPEGSVSTLKIQRTERGDSAVYLCASSLEAGGYEQFFGPGTRLTVL.

The chain couples TRBV7-6 to TRBJ1-2; D ambiguous. Trimming left V 5 bases short and J 4 bases short, with 17 bases between. The germline V gene encodes CDR1 SGHVS and CDR2 FNYEAQ. The CDR3 is made up of 15 amino acids. The CDR3 protein is CASSPSPQRSYGYTF. CDR3 DNA sequence: TGTGCCAGCAGCCCCTCCCCCCAACGGAGCTATGGCTACACCTTC.

V gene TRBV7-3 combines with J gene TRBJ2-2; D is unclear. CDR3 size: 18 residues. The germline V gene has CDR1 SGHTA and CDR2 FQGTGA. V dropped 2 bases and J dropped 1 base, with 17 bases sitting between them. The CDR3 sequence: CASSLSGRPLGNTGELFF. The CDR3 nucleotides are TGTGCCAGCAGCTTATCCGGGCGGCCCTTAGGGAACACCGGGGAGCTGTTTTTT.

The table lists this clone with a few counts. The genes are TRBV6-1 and TRBJ2-7, with 8 bases that match TRBD1. Germline V lookup: CDR1 MNHNS, CDR2 SASEGT. The CDR3 sequence is 13 residues long. The V and J ends lost 7 bases and 2 bases, in that order; junction bases with no gene match: 4. The chain's CDR3 is CASTLGQAYEQYF. The CDR3 nucleotides read TGTGCCAGCACCCTGGGACAGGCCTACGAGCAGTACTTC.